The clone carrying this TCR beta chain occurred many times. No antigen is known for it. The sample comes from a study of T-cell reconstitution after alpha-beta-depleted transplantation in children. The CDR3 has 15 amino acids. The germline gives CDR1 MDHEN, CDR2 SYDVKM. Between the trimmed V and J ends, which lost 4 bases and 0 bases, there was a span of 10 bases. Study-wide results and limits: Surviving recipient T cells and thymic progenitors accounted for the high day-60 TCRbeta diversity observed in some patients. Newly made T cells mostly supplied T-cell counts and diversity one year after transplant. Reportedly, only several hundred clones from non-depleted graft cells drove alpha-beta T-cell counts at about two months.

As it was prepared, the TCRbeta library received unique molecular identifiers. TCRdb re-analysed the PCR reads in MiXCR, keeping a single row per CDR3 protein. The table shows approximately 350,000 distinct CDR3 sequences, with 15% to 20% occurring only once. This sequence joins TRBV28 and TRBJ2-1; D is unresolved. The material sequenced was PBMCs, mostly from graft donor cells, taken 360 days after TCRalphabeta/CD19-depleted stem cell transplant. This TCR was recovered from a male patient aged 2 to 9 who had a stem cell transplant for acute lymphoblastic leukemia, so the T cells may come from the graft donor. CDR3 loop: CASSSRESSYNEQFF. The CDR3 bases are TGTGCCAGCAGTTCCCGAGAGAGCTCCTACAATGAGCAGTTCTTC.